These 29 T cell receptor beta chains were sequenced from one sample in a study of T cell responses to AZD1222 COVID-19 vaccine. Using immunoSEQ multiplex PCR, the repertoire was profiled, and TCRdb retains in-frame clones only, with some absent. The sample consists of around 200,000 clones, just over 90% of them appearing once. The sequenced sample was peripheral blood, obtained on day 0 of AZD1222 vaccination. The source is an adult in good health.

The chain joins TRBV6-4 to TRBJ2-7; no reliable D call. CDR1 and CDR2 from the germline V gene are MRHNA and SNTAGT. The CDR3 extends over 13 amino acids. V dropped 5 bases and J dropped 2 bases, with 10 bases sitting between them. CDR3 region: CASSSTTTYEQYF. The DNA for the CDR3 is TGTGCCAGCAGTTCTACAACTACCTACGAGCAGTACTTC.

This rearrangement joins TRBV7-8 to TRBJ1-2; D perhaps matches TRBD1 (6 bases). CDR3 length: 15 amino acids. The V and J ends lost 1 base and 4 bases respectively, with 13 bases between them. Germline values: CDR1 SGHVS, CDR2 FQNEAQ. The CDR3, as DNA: TGTGCCAGCAGCTTAGAGACGGGAGGGGGCTATGGCTACACCTTC. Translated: CASSLETGGGYGYTF.

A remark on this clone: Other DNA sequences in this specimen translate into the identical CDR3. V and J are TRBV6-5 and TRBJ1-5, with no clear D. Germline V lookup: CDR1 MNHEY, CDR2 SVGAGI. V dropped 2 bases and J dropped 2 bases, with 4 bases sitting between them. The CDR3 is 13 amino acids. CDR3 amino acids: CASSYRGNQPQHF. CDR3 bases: TGTGCCAGCAGTTACCGTGGCAATCAGCCCCAGCATTTT.

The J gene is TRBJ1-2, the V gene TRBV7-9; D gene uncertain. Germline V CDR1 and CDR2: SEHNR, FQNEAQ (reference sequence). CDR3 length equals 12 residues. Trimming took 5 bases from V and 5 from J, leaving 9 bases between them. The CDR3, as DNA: TGTGCCAGCAGCCCCGGGTGGTATGGCTACACCTTC. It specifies CASSPGWYGYTF.

CDR3 DNA sequence: TGTGCTAGTGGTCTCAACCCAGGGTACGGAAACACCATATATTTT. This translates into CASGLNPGYGNTIYF. The chain is built from TRBV12-5 and TRBJ1-3, with D tentatively TRBD1 (5 bases). V dropped 5 bases and J dropped 4 bases, with 15 bases sitting between them. The CDR3 runs to 15 residues. Germline V gene sequence: CDR1 LGHNT, CDR2 FRNRAP.

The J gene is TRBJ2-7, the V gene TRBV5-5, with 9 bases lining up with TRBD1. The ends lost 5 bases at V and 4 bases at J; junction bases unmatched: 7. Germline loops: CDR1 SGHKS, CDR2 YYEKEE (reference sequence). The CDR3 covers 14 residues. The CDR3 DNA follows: TGTGCCAGCAGTTCCGGGACAGGGAAGTACGAGCAGTACTTC. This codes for CASSSGTGKYEQYF.

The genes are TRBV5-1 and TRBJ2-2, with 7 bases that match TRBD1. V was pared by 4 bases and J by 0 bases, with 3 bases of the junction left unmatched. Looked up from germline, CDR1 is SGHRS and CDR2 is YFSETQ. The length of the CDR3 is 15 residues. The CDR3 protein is CASSRDSPNTGELFF. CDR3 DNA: TGCGCCAGCAGCCGGGACAGTCCGAACACCGGGGAGCTGTTTTTT.

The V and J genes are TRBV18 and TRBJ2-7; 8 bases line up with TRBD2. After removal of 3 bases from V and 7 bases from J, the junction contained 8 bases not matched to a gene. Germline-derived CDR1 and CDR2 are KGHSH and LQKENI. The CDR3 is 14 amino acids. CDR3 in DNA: TGTGCCAGCTCACCGAGCGGGAGACGGTGGGAGCAGTACTTC. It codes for CASSPSGRRWEQYF.

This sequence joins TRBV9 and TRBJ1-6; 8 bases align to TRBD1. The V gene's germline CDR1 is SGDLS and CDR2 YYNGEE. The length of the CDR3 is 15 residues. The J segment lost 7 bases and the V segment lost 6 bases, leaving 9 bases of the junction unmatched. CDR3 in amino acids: CASTTGGALNSPLHF. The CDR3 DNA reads TGTGCCAGCACCACAGGGGGGGCCCTCAATTCACCCCTCCACTTT.

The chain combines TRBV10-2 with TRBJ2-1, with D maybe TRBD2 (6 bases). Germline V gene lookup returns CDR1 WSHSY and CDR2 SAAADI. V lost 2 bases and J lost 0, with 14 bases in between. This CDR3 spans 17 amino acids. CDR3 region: CASSEDRGYNSYNEQFF. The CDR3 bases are TGCGCCAGCAGTGAGGACCGGGGGTATAACTCCTACAATGAGCAGTTCTTC.

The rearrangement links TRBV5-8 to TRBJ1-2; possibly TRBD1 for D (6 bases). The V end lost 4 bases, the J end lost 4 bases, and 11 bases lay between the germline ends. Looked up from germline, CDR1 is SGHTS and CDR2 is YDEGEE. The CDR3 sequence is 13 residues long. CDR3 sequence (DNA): TGTGCCAGCAGCCTCAGGGGCTTCTATGGCTACACCTTC. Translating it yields CASSLRGFYGYTF.

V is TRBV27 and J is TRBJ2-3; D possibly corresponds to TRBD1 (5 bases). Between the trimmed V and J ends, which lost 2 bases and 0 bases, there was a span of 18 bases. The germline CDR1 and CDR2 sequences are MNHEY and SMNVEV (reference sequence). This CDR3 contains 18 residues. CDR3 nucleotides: TGTGCCAGCAGTTTACATTCCGACAGTTACACTAGCACAGATACGCAGTATTTT. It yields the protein CASSLHSDSYTSTDTQYF.

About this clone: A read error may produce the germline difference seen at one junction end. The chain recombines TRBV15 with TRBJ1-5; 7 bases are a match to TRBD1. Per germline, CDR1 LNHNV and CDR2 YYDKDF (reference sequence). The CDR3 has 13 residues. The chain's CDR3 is CATSRDRALDRVF. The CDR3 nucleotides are TGTGCCACCAGCAGAGATAGGGCCTTAGACAGGGTTTTT.

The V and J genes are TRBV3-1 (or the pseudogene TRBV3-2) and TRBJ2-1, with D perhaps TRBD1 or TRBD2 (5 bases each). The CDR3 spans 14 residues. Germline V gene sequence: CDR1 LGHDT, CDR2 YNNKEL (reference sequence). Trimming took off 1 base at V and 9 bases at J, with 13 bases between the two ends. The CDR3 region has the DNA TGTGCCAGCAGCCAAGGGGACCGTCTATCTGAGCAGTTCTTC. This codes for CASSQGDRLSEQFF.

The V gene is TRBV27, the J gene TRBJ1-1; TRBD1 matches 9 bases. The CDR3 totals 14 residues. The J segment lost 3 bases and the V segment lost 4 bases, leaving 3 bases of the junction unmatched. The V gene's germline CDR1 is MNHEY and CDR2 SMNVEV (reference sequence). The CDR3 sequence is CASSWDRVHTEAFF. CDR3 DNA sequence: TGTGCCAGCAGTTGGGACAGGGTTCACACTGAAGCTTTCTTT.

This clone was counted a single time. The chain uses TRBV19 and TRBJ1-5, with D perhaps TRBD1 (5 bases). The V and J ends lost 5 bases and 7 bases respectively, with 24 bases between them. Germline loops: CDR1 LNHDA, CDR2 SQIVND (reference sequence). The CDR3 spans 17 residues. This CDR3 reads CASSFSPSAGRKQPQHF. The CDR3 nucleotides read TGTGCCAGTAGTTTTTCTCCCTCAGCAGGGCGGAAACAGCCCCAGCATTTT. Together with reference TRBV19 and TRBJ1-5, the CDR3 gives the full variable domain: DGGITQSPKYLFRKEGQNVTLSCEQNLNHDAMYWYRQDPGQGLRLIYYSQIVNDFQKGDIAEGYSVSREKKESFPLTVTSAQKNPTAFYLCASSFSPSAGRKQPQHFGDGTRLSIL.

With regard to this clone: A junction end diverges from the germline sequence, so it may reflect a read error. The CDR3 DNA sequence: TGTGCCAGCAGTGAAGCGGGCGGACGGGCAGAGGGGATCTTT. This encodes CASSEAGGRAEGIF. The chain recombines TRBV2 with TRBJ1-1; possible D gene TRBD1, 5 bases. From germline, CDR1 is SNHLY and CDR2 FYNNEI. The CDR3 is 14 residues long. Supplemented by reference TRBV2 and TRBJ1-1, the full variable domain reads EPEVTQTPSHQVTQMGQEVILRCVPISNHLYFYWYRQILGQKVEFLVSFYNNEISEKSEIFDDQFSVERPDGSNFTLKIRSTKLEDSAMYFCASSEAGGRAEGIFGQGTRLTVV.

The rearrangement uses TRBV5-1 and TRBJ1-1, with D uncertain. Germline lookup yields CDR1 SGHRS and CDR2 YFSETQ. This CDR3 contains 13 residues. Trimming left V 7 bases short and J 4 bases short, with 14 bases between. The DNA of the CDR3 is TGCGCCAGCCGTTTTGGGTGGGGCACTGAAGCTTTCTTT. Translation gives CASRFGWGTEAFF.

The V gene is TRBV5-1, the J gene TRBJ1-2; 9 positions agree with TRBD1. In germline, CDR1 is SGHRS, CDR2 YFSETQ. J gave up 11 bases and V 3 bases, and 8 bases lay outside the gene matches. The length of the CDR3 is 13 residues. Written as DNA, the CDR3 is TGCGCCAGCAGCTCCGGGACAGGGTTGGGTTACACCTTC. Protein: CASSSGTGLGYTF.

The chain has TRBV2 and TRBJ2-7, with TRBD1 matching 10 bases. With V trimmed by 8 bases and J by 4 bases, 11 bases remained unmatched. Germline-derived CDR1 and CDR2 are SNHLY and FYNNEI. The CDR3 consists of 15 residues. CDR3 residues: CASGGRGQGRYEQYF. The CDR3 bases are TGTGCCAGCGGGGGAAGGGGACAGGGGCGGTACGAGCAGTACTTC. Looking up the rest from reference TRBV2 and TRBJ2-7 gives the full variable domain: EPEVTQTPSHQVTQMGQEVILRCVPISNHLYFYWYRQILGQKVEFLVSFYNNEISEKSEIFDDQFSVERPDGSNFTLKIRSTKLEDSAMYFCASGGRGQGRYEQYFGPGTRLTVT.

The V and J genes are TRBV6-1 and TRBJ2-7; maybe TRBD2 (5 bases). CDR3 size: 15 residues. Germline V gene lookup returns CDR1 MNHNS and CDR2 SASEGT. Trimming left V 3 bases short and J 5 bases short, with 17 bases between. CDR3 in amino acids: CASSDGRTSSHEQYF. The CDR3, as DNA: TGTGCCAGCAGTGATGGGAGAACCTCATCTCACGAGCAGTACTTC.

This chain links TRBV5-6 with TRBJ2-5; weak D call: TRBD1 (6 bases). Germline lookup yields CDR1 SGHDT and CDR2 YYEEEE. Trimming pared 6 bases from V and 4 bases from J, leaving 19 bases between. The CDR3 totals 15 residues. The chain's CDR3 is CASTLVVGAGETQYF. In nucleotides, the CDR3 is TGTGCCAGCACCCTTGTGGTGGGGGCGGGAGAGACCCAGTACTTC. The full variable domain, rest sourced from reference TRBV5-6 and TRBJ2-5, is DAGVTQSPTHLIKTRGQQVTLRCSPKSGHDTVSWYQQALGQGPQFIFQYYEEEERQRGNFPDRFSGHQFPNYSSELNVNALLLGDSALYLCASTLVVGAGETQYFGPGTRLLVL.

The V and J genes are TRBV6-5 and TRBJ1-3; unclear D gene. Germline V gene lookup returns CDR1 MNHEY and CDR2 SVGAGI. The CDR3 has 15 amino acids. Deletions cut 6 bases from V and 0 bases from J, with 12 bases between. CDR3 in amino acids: CASRKDTNSGNTIYF. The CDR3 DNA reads TGTGCCAGCAGGAAAGATACCAACTCTGGAAACACCATATATTTT.

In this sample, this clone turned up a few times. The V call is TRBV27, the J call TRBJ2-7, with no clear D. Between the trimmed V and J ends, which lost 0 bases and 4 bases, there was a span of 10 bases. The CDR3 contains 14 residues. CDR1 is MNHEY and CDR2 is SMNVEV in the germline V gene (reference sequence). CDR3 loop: CASSLSRSEYEQYF. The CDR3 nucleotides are TGTGCCAGCAGTTTATCCCGGAGCGAATACGAGCAGTACTTC.

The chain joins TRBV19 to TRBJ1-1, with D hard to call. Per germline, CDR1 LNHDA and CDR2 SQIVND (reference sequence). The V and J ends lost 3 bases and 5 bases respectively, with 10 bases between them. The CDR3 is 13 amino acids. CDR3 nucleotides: TGTGCCAGTAGTATTGCCGGGGAGACTGAAGCTTTCTTT. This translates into CASSIAGETEAFF.

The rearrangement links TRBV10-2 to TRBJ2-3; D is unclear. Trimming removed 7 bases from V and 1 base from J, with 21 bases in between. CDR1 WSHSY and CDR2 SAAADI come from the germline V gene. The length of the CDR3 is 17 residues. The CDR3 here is CASTAPEASIRTDTQYF. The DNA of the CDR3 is TGCGCCAGCACTGCACCTGAGGCGAGCATACGCACAGATACGCAGTATTTT.

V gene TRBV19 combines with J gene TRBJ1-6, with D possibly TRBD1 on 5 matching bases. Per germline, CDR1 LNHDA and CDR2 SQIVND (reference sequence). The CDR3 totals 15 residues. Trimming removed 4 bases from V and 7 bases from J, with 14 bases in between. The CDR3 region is CASSSNTGGNSPLHF. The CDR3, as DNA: TGTGCCAGTAGTAGTAACACAGGAGGGAATTCACCCCTCCACTTT.

The CDR3 DNA follows: TGTGCCAGCCTCACGGACAGGGGACTGACCACCGGGGAGCTGTTTTTT. This codes for CASLTDRGLTTGELFF. The V call is TRBV2, the J call TRBJ2-2; TRBD1 matches 9 bases. V lost 8 bases and J lost 4; bases outside the gene matches: 11. Per germline, CDR1 SNHLY and CDR2 FYNNEI. CDR3 length: 16 amino acids.

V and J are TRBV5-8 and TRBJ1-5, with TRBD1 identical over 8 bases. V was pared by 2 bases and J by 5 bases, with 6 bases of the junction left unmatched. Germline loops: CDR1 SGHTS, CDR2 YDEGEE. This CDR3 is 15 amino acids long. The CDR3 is CASSFTGQGHQPQHF. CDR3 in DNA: TGTGCCAGCAGCTTTACAGGACAGGGCCATCAGCCCCAGCATTTT.